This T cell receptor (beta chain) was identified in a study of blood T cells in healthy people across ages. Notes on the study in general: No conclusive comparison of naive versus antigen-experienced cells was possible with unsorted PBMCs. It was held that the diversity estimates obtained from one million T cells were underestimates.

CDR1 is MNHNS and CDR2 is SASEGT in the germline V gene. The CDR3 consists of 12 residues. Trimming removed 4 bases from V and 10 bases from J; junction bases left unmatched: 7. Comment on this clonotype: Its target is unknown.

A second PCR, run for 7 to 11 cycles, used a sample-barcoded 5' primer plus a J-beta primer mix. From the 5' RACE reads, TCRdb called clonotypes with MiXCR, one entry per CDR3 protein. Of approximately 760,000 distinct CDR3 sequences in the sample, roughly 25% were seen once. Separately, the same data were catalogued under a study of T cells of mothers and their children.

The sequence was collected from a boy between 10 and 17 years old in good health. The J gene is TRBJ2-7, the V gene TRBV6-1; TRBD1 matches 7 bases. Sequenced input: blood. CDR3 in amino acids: CASSVMTGYQYF. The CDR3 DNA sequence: TGTGCCAGCAGTGTAATGACAGGGTACCAGTACTTC.